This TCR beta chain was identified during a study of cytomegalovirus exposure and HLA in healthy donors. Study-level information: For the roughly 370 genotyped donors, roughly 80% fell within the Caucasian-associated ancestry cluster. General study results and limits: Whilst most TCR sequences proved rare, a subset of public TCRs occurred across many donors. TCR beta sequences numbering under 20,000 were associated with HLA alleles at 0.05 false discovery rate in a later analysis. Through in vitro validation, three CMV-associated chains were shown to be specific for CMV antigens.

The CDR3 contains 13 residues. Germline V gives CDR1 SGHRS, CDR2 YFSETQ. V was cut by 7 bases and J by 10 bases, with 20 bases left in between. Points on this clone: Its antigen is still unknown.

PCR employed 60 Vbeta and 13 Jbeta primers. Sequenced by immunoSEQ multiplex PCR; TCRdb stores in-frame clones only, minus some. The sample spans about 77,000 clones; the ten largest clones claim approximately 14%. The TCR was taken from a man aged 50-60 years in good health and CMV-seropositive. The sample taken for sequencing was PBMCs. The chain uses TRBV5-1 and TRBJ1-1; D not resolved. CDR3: CASSPGLGSGAFF. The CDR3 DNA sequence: TGCGCCAGCTCCCCTGGCCTGGGGAGCGGAGCTTTCTTT.